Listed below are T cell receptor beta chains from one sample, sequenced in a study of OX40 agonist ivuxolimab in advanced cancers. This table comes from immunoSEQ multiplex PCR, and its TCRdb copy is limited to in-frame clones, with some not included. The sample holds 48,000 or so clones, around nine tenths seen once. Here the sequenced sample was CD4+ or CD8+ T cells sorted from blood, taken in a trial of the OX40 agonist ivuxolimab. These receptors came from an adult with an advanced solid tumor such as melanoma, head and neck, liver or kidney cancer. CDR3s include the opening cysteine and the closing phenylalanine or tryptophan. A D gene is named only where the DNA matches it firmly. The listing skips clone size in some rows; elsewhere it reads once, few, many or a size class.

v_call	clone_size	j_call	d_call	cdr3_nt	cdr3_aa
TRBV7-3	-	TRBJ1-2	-	TGTGCCAGCAGCTTATCCGGCAGCCACAACTATGGCTACACCTTC	CASSLSGSHNYGYTF
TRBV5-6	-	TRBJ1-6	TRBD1	TGTGCCAGCAGCAAAAGGACAGGGGGTTTGAGTAATTCACCCCTCCACTTT	CASSKRTGGLSNSPLHF
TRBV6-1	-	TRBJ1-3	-	TGTGCCAGCAGTGATAAAGATTTAGGTTCTGTGAGTGGAAACACCATATATTTT	CASSDKDLGSVSGNTIYF
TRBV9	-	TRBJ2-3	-	TGTGCCAGCAGCGCCGGGACAACCCTCACAGATACGCAGTATTTT	CASSAGTTLTDTQYF
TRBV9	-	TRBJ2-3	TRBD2	TGTGCCAGCAGCGTAGGGGCCTTAGCGGGAGGCTTCTTCACAGATACGCAGTATTTT	CASSVGALAGGFFTDTQYF
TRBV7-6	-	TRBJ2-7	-	TGTGCCAGCAGCTTAGCGGCCCATACATCCTACGAGCAGTACTTC	CASSLAAHTSYEQYF
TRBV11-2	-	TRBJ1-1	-	TGTGCCAGCAGCACATCGTCTGGGACTGAAGCTTTCTTT	CASSTSSGTEAFF
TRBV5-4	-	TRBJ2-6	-	TGTGCCAGCAGCTTGACCGGCAGGAGCTCTGGGGCCAACGTCCTGACTTTC	CASSLTGRSSGANVLTF
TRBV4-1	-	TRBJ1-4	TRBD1	TGCGCCAGCAGCCAAGGGGACAGTGAAAAACTGTTTTTT	CASSQGDSEKLFF
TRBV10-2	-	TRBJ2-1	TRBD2	TGCGCCAGCAGTTCGGGGTACCTGGCTAGCGGGAGCTTAAATGAGCAGTTCTTC	CASSSGYLASGSLNEQFF
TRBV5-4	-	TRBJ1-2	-	TGTGCCAGCACCGTGACGACAGGTTCCTTAGCTGGCTACACCTTC	CASTVTTGSLAGYTF
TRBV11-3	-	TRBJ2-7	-	TGTGCCAGCAGCTTAGGGGACTTAACCTACGAGCAGTACTTC	CASSLGDLTYEQYF
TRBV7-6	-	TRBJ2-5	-	TGTGCCAGCAGCCTCTCCGGGACCCCACCATGGGAGACCCAGTACTTC	CASSLSGTPPWETQYF
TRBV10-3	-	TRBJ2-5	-	TGTGCCATCAGTACCCTCGCGAGATCGGGCCAAGAGACCCAGTACTTC	CAISTLARSGQETQYF
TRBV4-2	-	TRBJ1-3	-	TGTGCCAGCAGCCAGTCGGGGGGAGGGTCTGGAAACACCATATATTTT	CASSQSGGGSGNTIYF
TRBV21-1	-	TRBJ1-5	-	TGTGCCAGCAATCGGGCCCCCAATCAGCCCCAGCATTTT	CASNRAPNQPQHF
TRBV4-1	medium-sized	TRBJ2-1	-	TGCGCCAGCAGCCCGGAGGGGGGGGGCCTGTGGAATGAGCAGTTCTTC	CASSPEGGGLWNEQFF
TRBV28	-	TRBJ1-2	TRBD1	TGTGCCAGCAGTTCCACCGCGGGACAGGGGAGCTATGGCTACACCTTC	CASSSTAGQGSYGYTF
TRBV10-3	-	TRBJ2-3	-	TGTGCCATCAGTGAGTCGTCAGGATCAGATACGCAGTATTTT	CAISESSGSDTQYF
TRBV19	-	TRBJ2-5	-	TGTGCCACCAGGGCAGGTCTCCCAGAGACCCAGTACTTC	CATRAGLPETQYF
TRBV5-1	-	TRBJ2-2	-	TGCGCCAGCAGCTTGAACCGGGACGGTAACACCGGGGAGCTGTTTTTT	CASSLNRDGNTGELFF
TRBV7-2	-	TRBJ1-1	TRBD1	TGTGCCAGCAGCTTAGTGGGACAGGGGTTGAACACTGAAGCTTTCTTT	CASSLVGQGLNTEAFF
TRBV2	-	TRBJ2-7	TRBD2	TGTGCCAGCTTAGCTAGCGGGGGATCCTACGAGCAGTACTTC	CASLASGGSYEQYF
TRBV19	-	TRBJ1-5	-	TGTGCCAGTAGTATAGAAGACGTTCCTGCGCGTTATAGCAATCAGCCCCAGCATTTT	CASSIEDVPARYSNQPQHF
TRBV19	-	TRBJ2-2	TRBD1	TGTGCCAGTAGCCCGACAGGGGGTAACGGGGAGCTGTTTTTT	CASSPTGGNGELFF
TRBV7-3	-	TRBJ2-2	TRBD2	TGTGCCAGCAGTCCGGGGGGGTCCTACACCGGGGAGCTGTTTTTT	CASSPGGSYTGELFF
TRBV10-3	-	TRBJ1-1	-	TGTGCCACGTTAAGTGGGCGTACTGAAGCTTTCTTT	CATLSGRTEAFF
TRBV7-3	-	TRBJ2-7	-	TGTGCCAGCAGTTCTTATACCGGGGCAGGCGAGCAGTACTTC	CASSSYTGAGEQYF
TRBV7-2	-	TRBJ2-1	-	TGTGCCAGCAGCCGTGGACCCAACAATGAGCAGTTCTTC	CASSRGPNNEQFF
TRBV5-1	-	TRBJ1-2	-	TGCGCCAGCAGCCCAACAGCAGACTATGGCTACACCTTC	CASSPTADYGYTF
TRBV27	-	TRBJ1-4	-	TGTGCCAGCAGACCCTCAGGGGCAACTAATGAAAAACTGTTTTTT	CASRPSGATNEKLFF
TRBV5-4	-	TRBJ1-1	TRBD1	TGTGCCAGCAGCTCTATACAACAGGGGGGTAACACTGAAGCTTTCTTT	CASSSIQQGGNTEAFF
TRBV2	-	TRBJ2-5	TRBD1	TGTGCCAGCCGCTCAAGGCAGGGGGCGCGGTCCTCGGAGACCCAGTACTTC	CASRSRQGARSSETQYF
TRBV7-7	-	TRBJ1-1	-	TGTGCCAGCAGCTTATCGCAGAACACTGAAGCTTTCTTT	CASSLSQNTEAFF
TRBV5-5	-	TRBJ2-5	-	TGTGCCAGCAGCTCGACCGACAGGGAGGGAGAGACCCAGTACTTC	CASSSTDREGETQYF
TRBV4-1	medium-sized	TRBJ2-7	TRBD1	TGCGCCAGCAGCCAAGGTGGACAGGGTCCCTACTTC	CASSQGGQGPYF
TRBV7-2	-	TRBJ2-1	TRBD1	TGTGCCAGCAGCCCGGGACAGGGGAGGTACAATGAGCAGTTCTTC	CASSPGQGRYNEQFF
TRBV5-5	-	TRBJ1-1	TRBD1	TGTGCCAGCAGCTTTGGACAGGGGATATCGAACACTGAAGCTTTCTTT	CASSFGQGISNTEAFF
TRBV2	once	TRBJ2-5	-	TGTGCCAGCACTTCGCTCCCGGAGACCCAGTACTTC	CASTSLPETQYF